The 25 T cell receptor beta chains given below trace back to one sample, sequenced in a study of siplizumab effects on memory and regulatory T cells. Profiling relied on immunoSEQ multiplex PCR, and the TCRdb table lists in-frame clones only, not all of them. Of about 100,000 clones listed, 94% are singletons. The sample comprised Tregs sorted from blood. All receptors come from a human donor in good health.

The sample holds one count of this clone. The CDR3 DNA follows: TGTGCCAGCAGCTCCCCAACTAGTTTTGAGCAGTTCTTC. The encoded protein is CASSSPTSFEQFF. The V gene is TRBV7-2, the J gene TRBJ2-1; D might be TRBD2 (5 bases). Per germline, CDR1 SGHTA and CDR2 FQGNSA. CDR3 size: 13 residues. V lost 4 bases, J lost 9 bases, and 13 bases lay in between.

The chain uses TRBV7-9 and TRBJ2-4, with D perhaps assigned TRBD1 or TRBD2 (5 bases each). Germline CDR1 SEHNR, CDR2 FQNEAQ (reference sequence). The CDR3 is 17 amino acids. V shed 5 bases and J shed 0 bases, with 17 bases lying between them. For the CDR3, the DNA is TGTGCCAGCAGCCCATGGGGGTTAGAAAAAGCCAAAAACATTCAGTACTTC. It codes for CASSPWGLEKAKNIQYF.

The rearrangement uses TRBV5-1 and TRBJ2-6, with 16 bases aligning to TRBD2. Germline CDR1 SGHRS, CDR2 YFSETQ. Germline trimming cut 1 base from V and 4 bases from J; bases unmatched to any gene: 11. This CDR3 is 21 amino acids long. The CDR3 here is CASSLREPGLAGGPGANVLTF. The CDR3 region has the DNA TGCGCCAGCAGCTTGCGGGAGCCGGGACTAGCGGGAGGGCCCGGGGCCAACGTCCTGACTTTC.

The genes are TRBV9 and TRBJ1-2, with no clear D. Trimming took 3 bases from V and 8 from J, leaving 11 bases between them. Germline CDR1 and CDR2: SGDLS and YYNGEE. The CDR3 spans 12 residues. The CDR3 reads CASSGTLTGYTF. The CDR3 bases are TGTGCCAGCAGCGGGACCTTGACCGGCTACACCTTC.

J is TRBJ2-6 and V is TRBV7-9; 7 nucleotides align to TRBD2. There are 17 residues in the CDR3. Germline CDR1 reads SEHNR; CDR2 reads FQNEAQ (reference sequence). Trimming took 1 base from V and 0 from J; bases not matched to a gene: 3. The CDR3 nucleotides are TGTGCCAGCAGCTTAGGTGGGGAGGGCTCTGGGGCCAACGTCCTGACTTTC. Translated: CASSLGGEGSGANVLTF.

The chain combines TRBV11-2 with TRBJ1-1, with D possibly TRBD1 on 5 matching bases. Germline CDR1 SGHAT, CDR2 FQNNGV. Between the trimmed V and J ends, which lost 4 bases and 9 bases, there was a span of 21 bases. The CDR3 loop spans 15 amino acids. The CDR3 reads CASSSIGLRGGQAFF. DNA of the CDR3: TGTGCCAGCAGCTCGATCGGGCTGAGGGGAGGGCAAGCTTTCTTT.

The chain uses TRBV5-6 and TRBJ2-7; weak D call: TRBD2 (6 bases). The CDR3 has 15 residues. CDR1 and CDR2 from the germline V gene are SGHDT and YYEEEE. V lost 4 bases and J 2 bases, leaving 16 bases between the germline ends. CDR3 sequence: CASSLLSGTAYEQYF. CDR3 bases: TGTGCCAGCAGCCTCCTTTCGGGGACTGCCTACGAGCAGTACTTC.

This chain connects TRBV14 to TRBJ2-7; TRBD2 matches at 9 bases. Germline CDR1 and CDR2: SGHDN and FVKESK. V lost 4 bases, J lost 6 bases, and 16 bases stayed unmatched. The CDR3 covers 17 residues. The CDR3 region has the DNA TGTGCCAGCAGCCGCTGGGTAGCGGGAGTTAGTCGGGTCGAGCAGTACTTC. Translated: CASSRWVAGVSRVEQYF.

The rearrangement uses TRBV6-4 and TRBJ2-3; tentatively, D is TRBD2 (6 bases). V lost 2 bases and J 4 bases, leaving 13 bases between the germline ends. The germline CDR1 and CDR2 sequences are MRHNA and SNTAGT. The CDR3 has 15 residues. The CDR3 DNA is TGTGCCAGCAGTGACGGACACGGAGGGCCAGATACGCAGTATTTT. Amino acid sequence: CASSDGHGGPDTQYF.

The chain employs TRBV5-1 and TRBJ2-3, with unresolved D. The CDR3 covers 14 residues. Germline CDR1 is SGHRS and CDR2 is YFSETQ. Trimming left V 5 bases short and J 1 base short, with 11 bases between. In DNA form, the CDR3 reads TGCGCCAGCAGTATCTGGGCTGGCACAGATACGCAGTATTTT. Protein product: CASSIWAGTDTQYF.

The rearrangement joins TRBV19 to TRBJ2-1, with 12 bases matching TRBD2. Unmatched junction bases numbered 8, after V lost 5 bases and J lost 6 bases. The CDR3 spans 16 residues. Germline V CDR1 and CDR2: LNHDA, SQIVND (reference sequence). CDR3 bases: TGTGCCAGTAGTGGCCTGAGACTAGCGGGAGTCAATGAGCAGTTCTTC. Residues: CASSGLRLAGVNEQFF.

The chain employs TRBV7-3 and TRBJ2-3, with D perhaps matching TRBD2 (5 bases). Germline V CDR1 and CDR2: SGHTA, FQGTGA. V dropped 2 bases and J dropped 2 bases, with 11 bases sitting between them. CDR3 length: 15 amino acids. Written as DNA, the CDR3 is TGTGCCAGCAGCTTAGTACGGGGAGACACAGATACGCAGTATTTT. Its translation: CASSLVRGDTDTQYF.

This clone was seen more than once but under ten times. The V and J genes are TRBV20-1 and TRBJ1-1; unclear D gene. The germline gives CDR1 DFQATT, CDR2 SNEGSKA (reference sequence). Trimming stripped 1 base from V and 7 bases from J, with 7 bases between. The CDR3 totals 11 residues. CDR3 DNA sequence: TGCAGTGCTAGAGGGCAGCGTGAAGCTTTCTTT. Protein sequence: CSARGQREAFF.

CDR3 region: CASSLLGQGANTEAFF. The CDR3 DNA reads TGTGCCAGCTCACTCCTTGGACAGGGTGCGAACACTGAAGCTTTCTTT. V and J are TRBV18 and TRBJ1-1; 8 nucleotides align to TRBD1. CDR3 length: 16 residues. J was trimmed by 1 base and V by 4 bases; bases with no gene match: 8. Germline assignment: CDR1 KGHSH and CDR2 LQKENI.

The chain employs TRBV5-1 and TRBJ1-2; D gene uncertain. Germline V gene lookup returns CDR1 SGHRS and CDR2 YFSETQ. The CDR3 has 13 amino acids. Trimming took off 0 bases at V and 8 bases at J, with 11 bases between the two ends. CDR3 region: CASSLEPRGGYTF. The DNA of the CDR3 is TGCGCCAGCAGCTTGGAACCACGAGGGGGCTACACCTTC.

This clone was observed once. The chain carries TRBV28 and TRBJ2-7; D possibly uses TRBD1 or TRBD2 (5 bases each). V lost 2 bases and J 3 bases, leaving 17 bases between the germline ends. This CDR3 has 16 amino acids. CDR1 is MDHEN, CDR2 SYDVKM, per germline. Here the CDR3 reads CASSLTGTLILYEQYF. The DNA for the CDR3 is TGTGCCAGCAGTTTAACCGGGACCCTGATTCTCTACGAGCAGTACTTC.

The rearrangement uses TRBV6-5 and TRBJ1-1, with D hard to call. V was cut by 7 bases and J by 8 bases, with 20 bases left in between. The CDR3 runs 14 residues. Germline V gives CDR1 MNHEY, CDR2 SVGAGI. In nucleotides, the CDR3 is TGTGCCAGCACCTCCCTTCTTGGACCCCTCGAAGCTTTCTTT. It encodes CASTSLLGPLEAFF.

V is TRBV18 and J is TRBJ1-2; 7 bases are a match to TRBD1. Looked up from germline, CDR1 is KGHSH and CDR2 is LQKENI. The junction had 9 bases not matched to a gene; V was cut back by 3 bases and J by 5 bases. The CDR3 consists of 15 residues. CDR3 DNA sequence: TGTGCCAGCTCACCCTCCCGGGACAGCGCTTATGGCTACACCTTC. Translating it yields CASSPSRDSAYGYTF.

The chain links TRBV6-1 to TRBJ1-2; weak D call: TRBD1 (5 bases). V lost 3 bases to trimming and J lost 5 bases, with 10 bases between them. Germline lookup yields CDR1 MNHNS and CDR2 SASEGT. There are 13 residues in the CDR3. This CDR3 reads CASSDGTYYGYTF. CDR3 nucleotide sequence: TGTGCCAGCAGTGATGGGACCTATTATGGCTACACCTTC.

For the CDR3, the DNA is TGTGCCAGCAGCACTAGTCCGTACAATGAGCAGTTCTTC. The encoded protein is CASSTSPYNEQFF. The J gene is TRBJ2-1, the V gene TRBV5-4, with a tentative D call TRBD2 (5 bases). The length of the CDR3 is 13 residues. Germline CDR1 reads SGHNT; CDR2 reads YYREEE (reference sequence). Between the trimmed V and J ends, which lost 4 bases and 4 bases, there was a span of 9 bases.

J is TRBJ2-7 and V is TRBV7-9; 9 bases align to TRBD2. Germline CDR1 and CDR2: SEHNR and FQNEAQ (reference sequence). The V and J ends lost 5 bases and 2 bases, in that order; junction bases with no gene match: 4. The CDR3 extends over 14 amino acids. As DNA, the CDR3 is TGTGCCAGCAGCCTGGGACTAGCTCCCTACGAGCAGTACTTC. Translated: CASSLGLAPYEQYF.

The rearrangement links TRBV28 to TRBJ2-7, with D uncertain. Trimming removed 0 bases at V and 2 bases at J, with 5 bases between. The CDR3 sequence is 13 residues long. Per germline, CDR1 MDHEN and CDR2 SYDVKM. This CDR3 is CASSLWQTYEQYF. The CDR3 region has the DNA TGTGCCAGCAGTTTATGGCAGACCTACGAGCAGTACTTC.

The gene calls are TRBV5-6 and TRBJ1-1; D is unclear. The CDR3 is 12 amino acids. The germline V gene has CDR1 SGHDT and CDR2 YYEEEE. Between the trimmed V and J ends, which lost 2 bases and 11 bases, there was a span of 13 bases. CDR3 bases: TGTGCCAGCAGCTTTAGGACCTTGCCGGCTTTCTTT. Translated, it gives CASSFRTLPAFF.

The V call is TRBV7-9, the J call TRBJ2-3; 7 bases agree with TRBD2. Germline V gene lookup returns CDR1 SEHNR and CDR2 FQNEAQ (reference sequence). V was clipped by 1 base and J by 5 bases; unmatched bases: 3. This CDR3 region has 14 residues. The CDR3 region is CASSLGGRGDTQYF. The CDR3 region has the DNA TGTGCCAGCAGCTTAGGAGGGAGGGGAGATACGCAGTATTTT.

The rearrangement uses TRBV10-2 and TRBJ2-1; D not resolved. CDR3 length: 10 residues. The germline V gene has CDR1 WSHSY and CDR2 SAAADI. Trimming stripped 11 bases from V and 6 bases from J, with 8 bases between. The CDR3 sequence: CAPQSNEQFF. Written as DNA, the CDR3 is TGCGCCCCCCAATCCAATGAGCAGTTCTTC.